This T cell receptor beta chain came from a study of CD8 T cells in Susac syndrome. CD8+ and CD4+ T cells were negatively isolated; TEMRA cells were FACS-enriched. Germline values: CDR1 SEHNR, CDR2 FQNEAQ (reference sequence). CDR3 size: 15 residues. Trimming took off 5 bases at V and 1 base at J, with 14 bases between the two ends. The RNA, roughly 0.5 to 1 ug, was put through reverse transcription using random hexamers. TCRdb recomputed calls from the immunoSEQ multiplex PCR reads with MiXCR, one row per CDR3 protein. Of approximately 120,000 distinct CDR3 sequences in the sample, roughly 92% were seen once.

This chain uses TRBV7-9 with TRBJ1-1; D is possibly TRBD1 (5 bases). The sample was CD8+ T cells from PBMCs. This clonotype was sampled from a human donor in good health. The CDR3 region is CASSGRGGTNTEAFF. DNA of the CDR3: TGTGCCAGCAGCGGGCGGGGCGGGACGAACACTGAAGCTTTCTTT.